This T cell receptor (beta chain) derives from a study of beta chain features in type 1 diabetes. Reverse transcribing all isolated RNA meant expressed TCRB transcripts were sequenced. TCRdb's copy holds only in-frame clones and misses some; the assay was immunoSEQ multiplex PCR. In the table there are 500,000 to 700,000 clones, roughly 15% of which are singletons. Broader study findings: TCRB repertoires of naive, central memory and Treg cells appeared more similar among patients than among healthy donors.

As to this clone: Its target is not known.

The germline V gene has CDR1 MNHEY and CDR2 SMNVEV (reference sequence). This CDR3 is 17 amino acids long. V was cut by 4 bases and J by 1 base, with 17 bases left in between. The receptor comes from a man between 18 and 29 years old in good health. This chain connects TRBV27 to TRBJ2-1; D not certain. The sample consisted of naive CD4+ T cells from blood. CDR3 amino acids: CASSSSRVGLSYNEQFF. The DNA for the CDR3 is TGTGCCAGCAGTTCCTCCCGGGTGGGCCTTTCCTACAATGAGCAGTTCTTC.